A single sample gave rise to the 7 T cell receptor beta chains below, sequenced in a study of T cells after yellow fever vaccination. MiXCR, run by TCRdb on the 5' RACE reads, gives a single entry per CDR3 protein. The sample yields 550,000 or so distinct CDR3 sequences, 15% to 20% seen once. The specimen was PBMCs, collected 15 days after the yellow fever booster vaccination. The receptors shown here come from a young man who received the YFV17D yellow fever vaccine.

This clonotype has more than one count but fewer than ten. The rearrangement links TRBV18 to TRBJ2-3; TRBD1 agrees at 7 bases. Germline V gene data show CDR1 as KGHSH and CDR2 as LQKENI. V was clipped by 3 bases and J by 2 bases; unmatched bases: 5. This CDR3 comprises 15 residues. The CDR3 coding sequence is TGTGCCAGCTCACCTACGGGACAGCACACAGATACGCAGTATTTT. This gives the protein CASSPTGQHTDTQYF.

This clonotype turned up a few times. This chain joins TRBV4-3 and TRBJ1-4; D is undetermined. Per the germline V gene, CDR1 is LGHNA and CDR2 is YSLEER. V lost 1 base to trimming and J lost 7 bases, with 7 bases between them. The length of the CDR3 is 13 residues. In DNA form, the CDR3 reads TGCGCCAGCAGCCAAGCCTTCTCTGAAAAACTGTTTTTT. It specifies CASSQAFSEKLFF.

This clonotype showed up just a few times. The chain couples TRBV10-3 to TRBJ2-6; 7 nucleotides agree with TRBD1. The CDR3 covers 17 residues. The V gene end was trimmed by 2 bases and the J gene end by 0 bases; junction bases not matched to a gene: 4. Germline V gene data show CDR1 as ENHRY and CDR2 as SYGVKD. The CDR3 coding sequence is TGTGCCATCAGTGAGGAACCAGGGGGCTCTGGGGCCAACGTCCTGACTTTC. It encodes CAISEEPGGSGANVLTF.

V and J are TRBV7-9 and TRBJ2-1; D unclear. CDR1 and CDR2 (germline): SEHNR, FQNEAQ (reference sequence). The CDR3 consists of 12 residues. V lost 5 bases and J lost 7, with 9 bases in between. The CDR3 loop reads CASSPDQNEQFF. CDR3 bases: TGTGCCAGCAGCCCCGACCAGAATGAGCAGTTCTTC. Full variable domain (outside the CDR3, taken from reference TRBV7-9 and TRBJ2-1): DTGVSQNPRHKITKRGQNVTFRCDPISEHNRLYWYRQTLGQGPEFLTYFQNEAQLEKSRLLSDRFSAERPKGSFSTLEIQRTEQGDSAMYLCASSPDQNEQFFGPGTRLTVL.

This clonotype was detected only a few times. This chain uses TRBV29-1 with TRBJ2-2; 7 bases fit TRBD1. Trimming took 7 bases from V and 0 from J; bases not matched to a gene: 5. The CDR3 length is 14 residues. Germline-derived CDR1 and CDR2 are SQVTM and ANQGSEA. CDR3: CSEGQVANTGELFF. CDR3 DNA: TGCAGCGAAGGACAGGTCGCGAACACCGGGGAGCTGTTTTTT.

This chain connects TRBV5-6 to TRBJ2-1, with TRBD1 matching over 10 bases. The germline V gene has CDR1 SGHDT and CDR2 YYEEEE. The CDR3 loop spans 13 amino acids. The V and J ends lost 4 bases and 12 bases, in that order; junction bases with no gene match: 7. CDR3: CASSAGQGRGQFF. The CDR3, as DNA: TGTGCCAGCAGCGCGGGACAGGGGCGGGGGCAGTTCTTC.

The chain combines TRBV11-2 with TRBJ1-6; 7 bases are shared with TRBD1. The CDR3 runs 15 residues. The germline V gene encodes CDR1 SGHAT and CDR2 FQNNGV. V lost 5 bases, J lost 9 bases, and 10 bases stayed unmatched. CDR3 nucleotide sequence: TGTGCCAGCAGCCCACTGAGGGACAGCAGTTCACCCCTCCACTTT. It translates to CASSPLRDSSSPLHF.